This T cell receptor beta chain appears in the sequencing data of a study of PD-1 blockade in classical Hodgkin lymphoma (dated by TCRdb to 2020 to 2021). Turning to the overall study: Nivolumab dosing was 3 mg/kg intravenously every 2 weeks, continuing until either disease progression or unacceptable toxicity. The study used CyTOF and TCR beta sequencing to define a peripheral blood immune signature of response to PD-1 blockade in classical Hodgkin lymphoma. Study-wide conclusions, independent of this receptor: Patients starting nivolumab less than 1 year after ASCT had lower diversity and were excluded from later analyses to avoid confounding by immune reconstitution. CD4+ but not CD8+ TCR diversity rose significantly by C4D1 (p=0.0027 vs p=0.16), most apparent in complete responders (p=0.02). Baseline TCR diversity was reported as lower in newly diagnosed patients than in healthy donors, and lower still in relapsed/refractory patients. Only a single clinical trial cohort was studied, and what caused the repertoire differences, possibly disease activity or prior therapy, remained undefined. Among trial patients, those achieving complete response had baseline diversity similar to that of newly diagnosed patients, while diversity was significantly lower in partial responders and progressors.

Worth noting for this clone: Its binding antigen is unknown. Per-nucleotide qualities are absent, and no much larger clonotype sits a single base away.

The Qiagen DNeasy kit was used to extract genomic DNA both from unsorted PBMCs and from the negatively selected CD4+ and CD8+ fractions. TCR beta CDR3 regions were amplified by immunoSEQ multiplex PCR using primers annealing to V and J segments. A synthetic immune receptor repertoire was used to minimize amplification bias, and remaining bias was computationally removed after sequencing. The paper's processing steps were these. Custom Python scripts were used to quantify repertoire diversity as the Shannon entropy index. Unsorted, CD4+ and CD8+ repertoires were examined separately, except in combined analyses, for which CD4+ and CD8+ sequences were merged in silico. A clone was considered expanded if an increase in frequency of at least 2-fold after treatment relative to C1D1 was found, and a pseudocount of 0.5 was applied to clones undetected at baseline. Singleton clones were defined as clones with 0 or 1 copy at C1D1, and non-singleton clones were defined as clones with 2 or more copies. Clones expanded in unsorted samples were labelled as CD4+, CD8+ or unknown by matching protein sequences in sorted samples from the same patient. Wilcoxon tests on paired samples were used to test diversity changes from C1D1 to C4D1. TCRdb limited this immuneACCESS table to in-frame rearrangements with V and J called. A share of clones is missing; checked studies link under half to unresolved V genes, and the rest is unexplained. D and trimming were read from the DNA, whereas the V and J calls and clone size are those reported in that table. The sample includes 30,000 to 40,000 clones, with more than 85% observed a single time. 0.25% to 0.3% of the sample rests with the top ten.

According to the study, the label for this sample's time point signals: cycle 4 day 1 (C4D1), after about 6 weeks of nivolumab. Relapse after autologous stem cell transplantation had occurred in all trial patients, and cohorts A, B and C were distinguished by prior brentuximab vedotin exposure. Using a Miltenyi CD4+ T cell isolation kit, CD4+ T cells were purified from thawed PBMCs through magnetic negative selection. A total of fewer than 65 patients with relapsed/refractory classical Hodgkin lymphoma made up the trial cohort, and each patient's best overall response was complete response, partial response or progressive disease. Single-agent nivolumab was administered to trial patients in the multi-cohort phase II CheckMate 205 trial. Best overall response was determined by an independent review committee according to the 2007 International Working Group response criteria. PBMCs from the trial were collected at three points: immediately before nivolumab initiation (C1D1), and during therapy at cycle 2 day 1 and cycle 4 day 1. Peripheral blood was collected in 8 mL Vacutainer Cell Preparation Tubes, from which PBMCs were isolated by centrifugation and then cryopreserved. Purified CD4+ and CD8+ fractions were generated only in cases for which an additional PBMC sample was available. Magnetically labelled cells were depleted on LS columns in a quadroMACS separator, and the flow-through was collected as the purified fraction.

This receptor was taken from a human donor with classical Hodgkin lymphoma. The material sequenced was CD4+ T cells from blood, taken before the fourth cycle of nivolumab.

The CDR3 sequence is CASSRDWGTEAFF. At the DNA level, the sequence is TGTGCCAGCAGTCGTGACTGGGGCACTGAAGCTTTCTTT. The chain joins TRBV28 to TRBJ1-1, with the D gene uncertain. CDR1 MDHEN and CDR2 SYDVKM are derived from the germline V gene. The CDR3 contains 13 residues, cysteine and phenylalanine counted. Only the CDR3 region is kept as DNA, spanning 39 bases read in frame from base 1. V loses 5 bases, J loses 4 bases, and the germline ends lie 11 bases apart.